Following are 25 T cell receptor beta chains from one sample sequenced in a study of radiation and T cells in renal cell carcinoma (dated by TCRdb to 2018 to 2021). Library preparation was by the immunoSEQ multiplex PCR assay. What TCRdb holds here is the immuneACCESS table cut down to in-frame rearrangements. Part of the clones is not present; checked against another copy, under half of the missing clones reflect an unresolved V gene, and the others are unexplained. The sample profile shows about 77,000 clones; 70% to 90% of them were found once. 2% to 3% of the sample comes from the top ten. The meaning of the sample's time point label: blood 4 weeks post-SBRT, at nephrectomy. Per the publication, the treatment or condition label means: 15 Gy SBRT to primary tumor, nephrectomy 4 weeks later. Sequencing was performed on blood, taken from a patient whose treatment included radiotherapy and nephrectomy. The source is a woman in her sixties with renal cell carcinoma.

The sample holds a few counts of this clone. The V gene is TRBV10-2, the J gene TRBJ2-7; D is possibly TRBD1 (5 bases). The CDR3 totals 11 residues. Germline V gene lookup returns CDR1 WSHSY and CDR2 SAAADI. Trimming cost V 5 bases and J 4 bases, with 6 bases left between them. CDR3 in amino acids: CASSQGYEQYF. CDR3 DNA sequence: TGCGCCAGCAGTCAGGGTTACGAGCAGTACTTC.

V gene TRBV2 combines with J gene TRBJ2-7; D possibly corresponds to TRBD1 (5 bases). Looked up from germline, CDR1 is SNHLY and CDR2 is FYNNEI. V dropped 4 bases and J dropped 1 base, with 11 bases sitting between them. The CDR3 has 14 residues. The CDR3 region has the DNA TGTGCCAGCAGTGGTGGGGCCCTGTCCTACGAGCAGTACTTC. It is translated as CASSGGALSYEQYF.

CDR3 sequence: CASSLAGQGGGNEQFF. As DNA, the CDR3 is TGCGCCAGCAGCCTGGCTGGACAGGGCGGGGGCAATGAGCAGTTCTTC. The chain couples TRBV5-1 to TRBJ2-1, with D possibly matching TRBD1 (8 bases). The CDR3 is 16 residues long. The germline V gene has CDR1 SGHRS and CDR2 YFSETQ. The V and J ends lost 4 bases and 6 bases respectively, with 20 bases between them. Variable domain in full (rest from reference TRBV5-1 and TRBJ2-1): KAGVTQTPRYLIKTRGQQVTLSCSPISGHRSVSWYQQTPGQGLQFLFEYFSETQRNKGNFPGRFSGRQFSNSRSEMNVSTLELGDSALYLCASSLAGQGGGNEQFFGPGTRLTVL.

The rearrangement joins TRBV19 to TRBJ1-1, with D tentatively TRBD1 (5 bases). V was trimmed by 7 bases and J by 4 bases, leaving 10 bases between them. Germline assignment: CDR1 LNHDA and CDR2 SQIVND (reference sequence). The CDR3 covers 12 residues. The CDR3 spells CASTNGGTEAFF. CDR3 DNA sequence: TGTGCCAGTACAAACGGGGGCACTGAAGCTTTCTTT.

V is TRBV9 and J is TRBJ2-5; the D gene could be TRBD1 or TRBD2 (6 bases each). CDR1 is SGDLS and CDR2 is YYNGEE in the germline V gene. The V end was cut by 4 bases, the J end by 2 bases, with 15 bases between. This CDR3 region has 15 residues. CDR3 in amino acids: CASSPSVGGQETQYF. CDR3 sequence (DNA): TGTGCCAGCAGCCCCTCGGTAGGGGGGCAAGAGACCCAGTACTTC.

This chain uses TRBV11-2 with TRBJ2-5; either TRBD1 or TRBD2 may supply D (5 bases each). The germline CDR1 and CDR2 sequences are SGHAT and FQNNGV. The length of the CDR3 is 13 residues. Trimming took 6 bases from V and 5 from J, leaving 13 bases between them. CDR3 loop: CASSRGGSETQYF. CDR3 nucleotide sequence: TGTGCCAGCAGTAGGGGCGGGTCGGAGACCCAGTACTTC.

The chain employs TRBV18 and TRBJ1-1; D not certain. This CDR3 is 14 amino acids long. From germline, CDR1 is KGHSH and CDR2 LQKENI. V lost 3 bases and J lost 2, with 10 bases in between. The CDR3, as DNA: TGTGCCAGCTCACCCAACCCCGGAAACACTGAAGCTTTCTTT. Translation gives CASSPNPGNTEAFF.

This clone was seen only once. The rearrangement joins TRBV6-1 to TRBJ1-4; a weak D match, TRBD1 (5 bases). Trimming took 0 bases from V and 5 from J, leaving 16 bases between them. Germline CDR1 MNHNS, CDR2 SASEGT. The CDR3 contains 17 residues. In nucleotides, the CDR3 is TGTGCCAGCAGTGAAGCTAGGGGAGGAGGGGCGAATGAAAAACTGTTTTTT. The encoded protein is CASSEARGGGANEKLFF.

The chain recombines TRBV6-5 with TRBJ1-4; perhaps TRBD1 as D (5 bases). The CDR3 has 15 residues. V shed 5 bases and J shed 10 bases, with 20 bases lying between them. CDR1 is MNHEY, CDR2 SVGAGI, per germline. The CDR3 DNA reads as TGTGCCAGCAGTCCTTCGATAGGGGTCGGGAGAAAACTGTTTTTT. Translation: CASSPSIGVGRKLFF.

The chain has TRBV6-1 and TRBJ1-6; 9 bases match TRBD1. The junction had 2 bases not matched to a gene; V was cut back by 5 bases and J by 3 bases. The germline CDR1 and CDR2 sequences are MNHNS and SASEGT. The CDR3 totals 15 residues. The CDR3 DNA is TGTGCCAGCAGTTTGACAGGGGGCTATAATTCACCCCTCCACTTT. Protein product: CASSLTGGYNSPLHF.

The V and J genes are TRBV5-4 and TRBJ1-1; 7 bases agree with TRBD1. Unmatched junction bases numbered 9, after V lost 4 bases and J lost 0 bases. The CDR3 runs to 16 residues. Per germline, CDR1 SGHNT and CDR2 YYREEE (reference sequence). CDR3 in amino acids: CASSLGTVNMNTEAFF. As DNA, the CDR3 is TGTGCCAGCAGCCTCGGGACAGTTAACATGAACACTGAAGCTTTCTTT. Full variable domain (rest looked up from reference TRBV5-4 and TRBJ1-1): ETGVTQSPTHLIKTRGQQVTLRCSSQSGHNTVSWYQQALGQGPQFIFQYYREEENGRGNFPPRFSGLQFPNYSSELNVNALELDDSALYLCASSLGTVNMNTEAFFGQGTRLTVV.

The V gene is TRBV5-1, the J gene TRBJ2-1, with 16 bases aligning to TRBD2. The CDR3 runs 18 residues. V shed 4 bases, J shed 6 bases, and the junction held 10 bases outside the gene matches. CDR1 SGHRS and CDR2 YFSETQ come from the germline V gene. The CDR3 region has the DNA TGCGCCAGCAGCCGAGCCCCGGGACTAGCGGGAGGGTCCAATGAGCAGTTCTTC. It encodes CASSRAPGLAGGSNEQFF.

The V call is TRBV28, the J call TRBJ2-5; no clear D gene. The CDR3 length is 12 residues. In germline, CDR1 is MDHEN, CDR2 SYDVKM. The germline V and J ends were trimmed by 2 bases and 5 bases, with 6 bases remaining between them. CDR3 region: CASSLPPETQYF. CDR3 nucleotide sequence: TGTGCCAGCAGTTTACCTCCGGAGACCCAGTACTTC.

V and J are TRBV7-6 and TRBJ2-7; no reliable D call. V was cut by 2 bases and J by 2 bases, with 16 bases left in between. The CDR3 is made up of 16 amino acids. Per germline, CDR1 SGHVS and CDR2 FNYEAQ. The CDR3 DNA sequence: TGTGCCAGCAGCTTACTGGCAGAACCTCATGCCTACGAGCAGTACTTC. Encoded protein: CASSLLAEPHAYEQYF.

The chain joins TRBV4-2 to TRBJ2-1; 10 bases fit TRBD1. Germline V CDR1 and CDR2: LGHNA, YNFKEQ. CDR3 size: 15 residues. Losses at the gene ends were 3 bases for V and 4 bases for J; bases not matched to a gene: 3. CDR3 DNA sequence: TGTGCCAGCAGCCAGCCGGGACAGGGGTACAATGAGCAGTTCTTC. Its translation is CASSQPGQGYNEQFF.

The chain recombines TRBV5-1 with TRBJ2-7; D call uncertain. Trimming cost V 4 bases and J 3 bases, with 11 bases left between them. The germline gives CDR1 SGHRS, CDR2 YFSETQ. The CDR3 runs to 13 residues. The CDR3 region is CASSADVGYEQYF. The DNA of the CDR3 is TGCGCCAGCAGCGCCGATGTGGGCTACGAGCAGTACTTC. Based on the CDR3 plus reference TRBV5-1 and TRBJ2-7, the full variable domain is KAGVTQTPRYLIKTRGQQVTLSCSPISGHRSVSWYQQTPGQGLQFLFEYFSETQRNKGNFPGRFSGRQFSNSRSEMNVSTLELGDSALYLCASSADVGYEQYFGPGTRLTVT.

The J gene is TRBJ1-5, the V gene TRBV16; the D gene is possibly TRBD1 (5 bases). Germline CDR1 KGHSY, CDR2 FQNENV. The CDR3 is 15 amino acids. Trimming cost V 2 bases and J 6 bases, with 14 bases left between them. The CDR3 DNA reads as TGTGCCAGCAGCCAAGGTGGGACCACGGGTCAGCCCCAGCATTTT. Translated, it gives CASSQGGTTGQPQHF. Drawing the rest from reference TRBV16 and TRBJ1-5, the complete variable domain is GEEVAQTPKHLVRGEGQKAKLYCAPIKGHSYVFWYQQVLKNEFKFLISFQNENVFDETGMPKERFSAKCLPNSPCSLEIQATKLEDSAVYFCASSQGGTTGQPQHFGDGTRLSIL.

V is TRBV28 and J is TRBJ2-3; 10 nucleotides match TRBD1. The CDR3 runs to 16 residues. The junction had 5 bases not matched to a gene; V was cut back by 4 bases and J by 1 base. Germline CDR1 MDHEN, CDR2 SYDVKM. CDR3 amino acids: CASSSRTGGRTDTQYF. In DNA form, the CDR3 reads TGTGCCAGCAGTTCTCGGACAGGGGGGCGCACAGATACGCAGTATTTT.

The V gene is TRBV29-1, the J gene TRBJ1-4, with D maybe TRBD1 (5 bases). Trimming removed 2 bases at V and 7 bases at J, with 11 bases between. Per germline, CDR1 SQVTM and CDR2 ANQGSEA. The CDR3 runs to 13 residues. CDR3 DNA: TGCAGCGTTGAATCTGGGGCTGGTGAAAAACTGTTTTTT. Translating it yields CSVESGAGEKLFF.

As for this clone: The junction departs from germline at one end; a sequencing error may be responsible. The rearrangement uses TRBV5-1 and TRBJ2-3, with D perhaps given as TRBD1 or TRBD2 (5 bases each). Germline V lookup: CDR1 SGHRS, CDR2 YFSETQ. CDR3 length equals 15 residues. CDR3 amino acids: CASSPRVVDTGTQYF. The CDR3, as DNA: TGCGCCAGCAGTCCGAGGGTCGTCGACACAGGTACGCAGTATTTT.

The chain employs TRBV7-9 and TRBJ1-1; 7 bases line up with TRBD1. CDR1 SEHNR and CDR2 FQNEAQ come from the germline V gene (reference sequence). Trimming removed 5 bases from V and 6 bases from J; junction bases left unmatched: 12. The CDR3 loop spans 15 amino acids. The CDR3 DNA sequence: TGTGCCAGCAGCGCGGAGGGGGCGGTGTTTCCTGAAGCTTTCTTT. Translated: CASSAEGAVFPEAFF.

This clone was found once. This chain uses TRBV6-6 with TRBJ2-5; the D is unclear. Per germline, CDR1 MNHNY and CDR2 SVGAGI (reference sequence). This CDR3 is built from 14 residues. Trimming removed 5 bases at V and 2 bases at J, with 12 bases between. The CDR3 sequence is CASSPRVLQETQYF. In nucleotides, the CDR3 is TGTGCCAGCAGTCCCCGGGTACTACAAGAGACCCAGTACTTC.

The J gene is TRBJ2-2, the V gene TRBV9; no clear D gene. Deletions cut 3 bases from V and 3 bases from J, with 15 bases between. Germline V gene data show CDR1 as SGDLS and CDR2 as YYNGEE. The CDR3 extends over 16 amino acids. CDR3 amino acids: CASSDDRAEYTGELFF. In DNA, the CDR3 is TGTGCCAGCAGCGACGATAGGGCAGAGTACACCGGGGAGCTGTTTTTT.

The chain uses TRBV2 and TRBJ2-7; D may be TRBD2 (5 bases). Germline loops: CDR1 SNHLY, CDR2 FYNNEI. Trimming shortened V by 6 bases and J by 0 bases, and 12 bases separated the two germline ends. This CDR3 has 14 residues. CDR3 loop: CASRWTDGSYEQYF. The CDR3 DNA is TGTGCCAGCAGGTGGACTGACGGCTCCTACGAGCAGTACTTC. The full variable domain, rest sourced from reference TRBV2 and TRBJ2-7, is EPEVTQTPSHQVTQMGQEVILRCVPISNHLYFYWYRQILGQKVEFLVSFYNNEISEKSEIFDDQFSVERPDGSNFTLKIRSTKLEDSAMYFCASRWTDGSYEQYFGPGTRLTVT.

V gene TRBV28 combines with J gene TRBJ2-1; weak D call: TRBD1 (5 bases). This CDR3 has 15 residues. The V and J ends lost 5 bases and 4 bases respectively, with 15 bases between them. Germline CDR1 is MDHEN and CDR2 is SYDVKM. The CDR3 sequence: CASSLLTRDYNEQFF. CDR3 nucleotide sequence: TGTGCCAGCAGTCTTTTAACCAGGGATTACAATGAGCAGTTCTTC.